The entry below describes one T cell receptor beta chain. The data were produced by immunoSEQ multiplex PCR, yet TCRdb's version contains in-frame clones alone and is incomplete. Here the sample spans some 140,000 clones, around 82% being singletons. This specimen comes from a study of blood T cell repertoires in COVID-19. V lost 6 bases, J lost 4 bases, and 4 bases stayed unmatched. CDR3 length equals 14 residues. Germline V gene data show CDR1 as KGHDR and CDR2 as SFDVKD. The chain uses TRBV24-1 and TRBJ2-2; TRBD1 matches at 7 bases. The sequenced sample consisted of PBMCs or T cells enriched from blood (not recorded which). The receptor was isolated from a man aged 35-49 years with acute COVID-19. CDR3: CATSTGVSTGELFF. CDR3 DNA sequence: TGTGCCACCAGTACAGGGGTGAGCACCGGGGAGCTGTTTTTT.